This T cell receptor beta chain originates from a study of response to subunit inactivated influenza vaccine. This CDR3 has 15 residues. Germline V gene lookup returns CDR1 MNHNS and CDR2 SASEGT. V trimming: 5 bases; J trimming: 4 bases; junction bases outside the gene matches: 7. TCRdb re-derived calls from the RT-PCR reads in MiXCR, one entry per CDR3 protein. The profile shows roughly 170,000 distinct CDR3 sequences, approximately 9.2% of them singletons. The chain has TRBV6-1 and TRBJ2-1, with 8 bases fitting TRBD1. This material consisted of non-naive T cells sorted from PBMCs, taken on the day of vaccination. The source of this sequence is a man aged 45-65 years who received an inactivated influenza vaccine. CDR3 amino acids: CASSLRQGQYNEQFF. The CDR3, as DNA: TGTGCCAGCAGTCTTCGACAGGGGCAGTACAATGAGCAGTTCTTC.